This TCR beta chain was sequenced for a study of blood T cell repertoires in COVID-19. Study-level background: The United States, Italy and Spain supplied acute and convalescent COVID-19 samples. T cells, B-cell-depleted T cells, or PBMCs supplied cDNA or gDNA.

Authors' methods: Scientists estimated how many nucleated cells there were by amplifying reference gene primers. Sequenced by immunoSEQ multiplex PCR; TCRdb stores in-frame clones only, minus some. V, J and clone size are taken as reported in that table, and D and trimming were inferred from the DNA itself. The data hold about 160,000 clones, with about four fifths observed a single time. The CDR3 runs 12 residues. V shed 6 bases and J shed 3 bases, with 9 bases lying between them. In germline, CDR1 is SGHAT, CDR2 FQNNGV. Seattle patients were enrolled during active infection and followed longitudinally.

The sequenced sample was peripheral blood. This chain joins TRBV11-2 and TRBJ2-7; D uncertain. This sequence originates from a woman between 55 and 75 years old with COVID-19, enrolled during active disease. The CDR3 DNA is TGTGCCAGCAGTCTACCCTTCTACGAGCAGTACTTC. Translating it yields CASSLPFYEQYF.